Presented here are 5 T cell receptor beta chains from one specimen sequenced in a study of T cell responses to AZD1222 COVID-19 vaccine. The assay was immunoSEQ multiplex PCR, and TCRdb's table has in-frame clones only and misses some. Of about 110,000 clones in the sample, around 90% were seen once. The material sequenced was peripheral blood, taken on day 0 of AZD1222 vaccination. The receptors originated from an adult in good health.

The genes are TRBV7-2 and TRBJ1-5, with TRBD1 matching over 8 bases. This CDR3 has 15 residues. Germline V gene sequence: CDR1 SGHTA, CDR2 FQGNSA. The J segment lost 2 bases and the V segment lost 4 bases, leaving 4 bases of the junction unmatched. The chain's CDR3 is CASSSDRGGNQPQHF. The CDR3 region has the DNA TGTGCCAGCAGCTCCGACAGGGGTGGCAATCAGCCCCAGCATTTT.

The chain combines TRBV19 with TRBJ1-2; TRBD1 aligns across 10 bases. Germline CDR1 and CDR2: LNHDA and SQIVND (reference sequence). The CDR3 has 16 amino acids. The ends lost 5 bases at V and 4 bases at J; junction bases unmatched: 10. The CDR3 nucleotides are TGTGCCAGTAGTTTCGGGACAGGGGTTACCGCCTATGGCTACACCTTC. Protein product: CASSFGTGVTAYGYTF. Drawing the rest from reference TRBV19 and TRBJ1-2, the complete variable domain is DGGITQSPKYLFRKEGQNVTLSCEQNLNHDAMYWYRQDPGQGLRLIYYSQIVNDFQKGDIAEGYSVSREKKESFPLTVTSAQKNPTAFYLCASSFGTGVTAYGYTFGSGTRLTVV.

The chain couples TRBV9 to TRBJ1-6; D is ambiguous. The CDR3 is 14 amino acids. Per germline, CDR1 SGDLS and CDR2 YYNGEE. V was trimmed by 0 bases and J by 7 bases, leaving 8 bases between them. CDR3 sequence: CASSVGTVNSPLHF. The CDR3 DNA is TGTGCCAGCAGCGTAGGGACGGTAAATTCACCCCTCCACTTT.

The rearrangement joins TRBV29-1 to TRBJ1-1; 8 positions agree with TRBD1. V gave up 1 base and J gave up 3 bases; unmatched junction bases: 7. CDR1 SQVTM and CDR2 ANQGSEA come from the germline V gene. The CDR3 length is 15 residues. CDR3 region: CSVEARDRTYTEAFF. DNA of the CDR3: TGCAGCGTTGAAGCCCGGGACAGGACTTACACTGAAGCTTTCTTT.

The V gene is TRBV18, the J gene TRBJ1-2; the match to TRBD1 covers 7 bases. The CDR3 extends over 13 amino acids. In germline, CDR1 is KGHSH, CDR2 LQKENI. Losses at the gene ends were 5 bases for V and 4 bases for J; bases not matched to a gene: 4. The CDR3 DNA reads as TGTGCCAGCTCATCCTACAGGGGCTATGGCTACACCTTC. Translation gives CASSSYRGYGYTF.